This TCR beta chain derives from a study of cytomegalovirus exposure and HLA in healthy donors. Study-wide results and caveats: Presence/absence comparisons presumed near-even sequencing depth among donors.

With regard to this clone: Its matching antigen is unknown.

CDR3 length equals 15 residues. CDR1 is LNHDA, CDR2 SQIVND, per germline (reference sequence). V was pared by 5 bases and J by 0 bases, with 2 bases of the junction left unmatched. The PCR had 60 Vbeta and 13 Jbeta primers. Assay used: immunoSEQ multiplex PCR; TCRdb lists only in-frame clones, some missing. This table has around 150,000 clones, around 84% appearing once. The chain uses TRBV19 and TRBJ2-7; 12 nucleotides line up with TRBD1. This clonotype was obtained from a man aged 50-59 years in good health and CMV-seronegative. Sequenced: PBMCs. This CDR3 is CASSPGQGASYEQYF. CDR3 DNA sequence: TGTGCCAGTAGTCCGGGACAGGGGGCCTCCTACGAGCAGTACTTC.